The 8 T cell receptor beta chains below come from one sample, sequenced in a study of neoadjuvant nivolumab and ipilimumab in lung cancer. Sequenced by immunoSEQ multiplex PCR; TCRdb stores in-frame clones only, minus some. The sample includes about 18,000 clones, more than 75% of them seen just once. The sequenced sample was tumor tissue, obtained after neoadjuvant nivolumab, alone or with ipilimumab, at or shortly before surgery. All receptors derive from an adult with non-small cell lung cancer.

This rearrangement joins TRBV5-4 to TRBJ2-5; 7 bases map to TRBD2. The CDR3 spans 14 residues. Germline V gene data show CDR1 as SGHNT and CDR2 as YYREEE (reference sequence). Trimming took 2 bases from V and 5 from J; bases not matched to a gene: 6. CDR3 sequence: CASSFGSGGETQYF. CDR3 sequence (DNA): TGTGCCAGCAGCTTCGGTTCCGGGGGGGAGACCCAGTACTTC.

This chain connects TRBV6-5 to TRBJ2-7; the match to TRBD2 covers 9 bases. The CDR3 sequence is 14 residues long. From germline, CDR1 is MNHEY and CDR2 SVGAGI. J gave up 3 bases and V 5 bases, and 5 bases lay outside the gene matches. The CDR3 DNA reads as TGTGCCAGCAGTACAGCGGGAGGTCGCTACGAGCAGTACTTC. It codes for CASSTAGGRYEQYF.

This clone has just a few counts. The chain links TRBV30 to TRBJ2-7, with 9 positions matching TRBD1. With 2 bases clipped from V and 7 bases from J, the junction kept 6 bases outside the gene matches. The CDR3 has 13 residues. The germline CDR1 and CDR2 sequences are GTSNPN and SVGIG (reference sequence). CDR3 bases: TGTGCCTGGAGTACGTCCGGGACAGGGGAGCAGTACTTC. This translates into CAWSTSGTGEQYF.

The rearrangement joins TRBV7-9 to TRBJ1-4; 8 bases agree with TRBD1. V was clipped by 1 base and J by 3 bases; unmatched bases: 4. The germline CDR1 and CDR2 sequences are SEHNR and FQNEAQ (reference sequence). CDR3 length: 16 residues. CDR3 coding DNA: TGTGCCAGCAGCTTAGGTGACAGGGGTTCTAATGAAAAACTGTTTTTT. As protein: CASSLGDRGSNEKLFF. The full variable domain, rest sourced from reference TRBV7-9 and TRBJ1-4, is DTGVSQNPRHKITKRGQNVTFRCDPISEHNRLYWYRQTLGQGPEFLTYFQNEAQLEKSRLLSDRFSAERPKGSFSTLEIQRTEQGDSAMYLCASSLGDRGSNEKLFFGSGTQLSVL.

The rearrangement uses TRBV11-2 and TRBJ1-1, with a weak D call TRBD1 (5 bases). This CDR3 comprises 13 residues. Germline-derived CDR1 and CDR2 are SGHAT and FQNNGV. Trimming cost V 7 bases and J 11 bases, with 20 bases left between them. The CDR3 bases are TGTGCCAGCACTAATCGGAGAGGGGAAAATGCTTTCTTT. Its translation: CASTNRRGENAFF.

CDR3 coding DNA: TGTGCCGTAGGGACTAGTTCTTCTGGGGCCAACGTCCTGACTTTC. Translated: CAVGTSSSGANVLTF. This chain links TRBV28 with TRBJ2-6; 8 nucleotides match TRBD2. Trimming removed 11 bases from V and 1 base from J; junction bases left unmatched: 7. The CDR3 spans 15 residues. CDR1 is MDHEN and CDR2 is SYDVKM in the germline V gene.

This clone has just a few counts. V and J are TRBV11-2 and TRBJ1-2, with a weak D call TRBD1 (5 bases). V shed 5 bases and J shed 1 base, with 11 bases lying between them. The CDR3 consists of 14 residues. Germline values: CDR1 SGHAT, CDR2 FQNNGV. CDR3 coding DNA: TGTGCCAGCAGCCCTGGGGCAGATAACTATGGCTACACCTTC. Encoded protein: CASSPGADNYGYTF.

As concerns this clone: Additional DNA sequences in this sample encode the identical CDR3. V is TRBV7-9 and J is TRBJ2-7; 7 bases agree with TRBD1. V shed 3 bases and J 4 bases; nucleotides not matched to a gene: 0. Germline values: CDR1 SEHNR, CDR2 FQNEAQ (reference sequence). This CDR3 contains 12 residues. The CDR3 nucleotides are TGTGCCAGCAGCTTGACAGGGTACGAGCAGTACTTC. It specifies CASSLTGYEQYF. Full variable domain (remainder filled in from reference TRBV7-9 and TRBJ2-7): DTGVSQNPRHKITKRGQNVTFRCDPISEHNRLYWYRQTLGQGPEFLTYFQNEAQLEKSRLLSDRFSAERPKGSFSTLEIQRTEQGDSAMYLCASSLTGYEQYFGPGTRLTVT.